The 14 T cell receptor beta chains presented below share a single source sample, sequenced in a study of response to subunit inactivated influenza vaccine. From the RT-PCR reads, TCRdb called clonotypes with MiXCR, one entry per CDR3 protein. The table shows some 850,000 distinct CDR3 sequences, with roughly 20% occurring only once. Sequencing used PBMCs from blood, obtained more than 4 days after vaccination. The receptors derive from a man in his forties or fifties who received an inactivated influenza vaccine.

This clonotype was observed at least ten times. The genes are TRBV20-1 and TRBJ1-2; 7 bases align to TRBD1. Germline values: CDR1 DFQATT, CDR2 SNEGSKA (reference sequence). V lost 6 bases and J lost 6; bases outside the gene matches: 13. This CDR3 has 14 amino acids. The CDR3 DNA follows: TGCAGTGCCCCAGACAGGGAGGTCGGGGATGGCTACACCTTC. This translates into CSAPDREVGDGYTF.

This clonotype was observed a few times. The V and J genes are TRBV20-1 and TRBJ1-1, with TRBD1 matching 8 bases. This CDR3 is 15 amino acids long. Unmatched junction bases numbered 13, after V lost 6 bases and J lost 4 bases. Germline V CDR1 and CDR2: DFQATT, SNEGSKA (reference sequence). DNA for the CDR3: TGCAGTGCCCAAGGACAGGGCCTATGGGGCACTGAAGCTTTCTTT. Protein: CSAQGQGLWGTEAFF.

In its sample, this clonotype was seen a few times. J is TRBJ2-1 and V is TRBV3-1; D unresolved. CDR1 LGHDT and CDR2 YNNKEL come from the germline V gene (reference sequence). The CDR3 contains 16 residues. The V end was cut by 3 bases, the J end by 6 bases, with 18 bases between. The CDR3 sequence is CASSHSSSYNGNEQFF. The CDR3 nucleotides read TGTGCCAGCAGCCATTCGTCTTCGTATAACGGCAATGAGCAGTTCTTC.

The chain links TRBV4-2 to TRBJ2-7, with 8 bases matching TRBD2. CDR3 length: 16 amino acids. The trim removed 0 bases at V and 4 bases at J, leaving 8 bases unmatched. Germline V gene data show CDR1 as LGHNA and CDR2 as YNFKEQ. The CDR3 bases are TGTGCCAGCAGCCAAGATCTACCTAGCGGGCGATACGAGCAGTACTTC. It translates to CASSQDLPSGRYEQYF.

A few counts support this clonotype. CDR3 coding DNA: TGCGCCAGCAGCTTGTTCCCTGTTTCCGGGGAGCTGTTTTTT. Protein product: CASSLFPVSGELFF. This rearrangement joins TRBV5-1 to TRBJ2-2; D is unclear. The CDR3 is 14 residues long. The V gene lost 1 base and the J gene lost 6 bases, with 10 bases spanning the gap. Germline V lookup: CDR1 SGHRS, CDR2 YFSETQ.

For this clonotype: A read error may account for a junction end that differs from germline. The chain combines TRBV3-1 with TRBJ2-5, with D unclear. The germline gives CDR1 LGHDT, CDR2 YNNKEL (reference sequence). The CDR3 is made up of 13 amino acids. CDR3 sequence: CTSSQEKFETQYF. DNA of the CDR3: TGTACCAGCAGCCAAGAGAAATTTGAGACCCAGTACTTC.

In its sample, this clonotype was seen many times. As DNA, the CDR3 is TGCAGCGTTCTGGCTAGCGGGAGAAAGGGAAGGACAGATACGCAGTATTTT. The encoded protein is CSVLASGRKGRTDTQYF. The chain joins TRBV29-1 to TRBJ2-3; 10 bases agree with TRBD2. V trimming: 5 bases; J trimming: 3 bases; junction bases outside the gene matches: 14. The CDR3 extends over 17 amino acids. From germline, CDR1 is SQVTM and CDR2 ANQGSEA.

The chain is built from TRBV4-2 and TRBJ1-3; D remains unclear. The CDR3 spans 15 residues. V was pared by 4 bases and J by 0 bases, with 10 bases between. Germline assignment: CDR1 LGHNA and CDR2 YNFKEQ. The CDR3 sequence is CASSRATYSGNTIYF. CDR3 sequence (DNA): TGTGCCAGCAGCCGAGCGACTTACTCTGGAAACACCATATATTTT.

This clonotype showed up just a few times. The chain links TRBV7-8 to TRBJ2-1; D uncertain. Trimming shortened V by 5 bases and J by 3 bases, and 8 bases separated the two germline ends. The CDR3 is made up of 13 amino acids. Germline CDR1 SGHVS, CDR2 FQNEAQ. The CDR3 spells CASSGYGYNEQFF. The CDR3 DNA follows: TGTGCCAGCAGCGGGTACGGCTACAATGAGCAGTTCTTC.

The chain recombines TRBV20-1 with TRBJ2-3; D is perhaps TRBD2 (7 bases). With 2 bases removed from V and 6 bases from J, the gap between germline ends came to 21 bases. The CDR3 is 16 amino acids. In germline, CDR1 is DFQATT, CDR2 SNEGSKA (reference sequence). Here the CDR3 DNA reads TGCAGTGCTAGACCCCGGGGGGCGGCGCCGGCTGATACGCAGTATTTT. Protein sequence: CSARPRGAAPADTQYF.

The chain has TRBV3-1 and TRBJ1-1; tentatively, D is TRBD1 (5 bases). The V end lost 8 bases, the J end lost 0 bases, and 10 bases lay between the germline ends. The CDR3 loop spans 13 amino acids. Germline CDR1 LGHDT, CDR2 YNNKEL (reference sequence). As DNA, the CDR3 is TGTGCCAGCTCAGCAGGGATGAACACTGAAGCTTTCTTT. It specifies CASSAGMNTEAFF.

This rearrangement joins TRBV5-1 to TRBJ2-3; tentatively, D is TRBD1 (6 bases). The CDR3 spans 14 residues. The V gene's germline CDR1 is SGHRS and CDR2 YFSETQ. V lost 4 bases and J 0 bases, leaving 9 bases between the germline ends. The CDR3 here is CASSGGQSTDTQYF. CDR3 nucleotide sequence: TGCGCCAGCAGCGGAGGACAGAGCACAGATACGCAGTATTTT.

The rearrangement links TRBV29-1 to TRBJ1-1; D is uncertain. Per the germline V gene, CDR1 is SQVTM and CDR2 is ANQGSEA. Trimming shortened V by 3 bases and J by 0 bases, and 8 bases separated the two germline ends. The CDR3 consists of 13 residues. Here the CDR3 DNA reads TGCAGCGTTGAGCGGGTTGTGAACACTGAAGCTTTCTTT. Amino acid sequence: CSVERVVNTEAFF.

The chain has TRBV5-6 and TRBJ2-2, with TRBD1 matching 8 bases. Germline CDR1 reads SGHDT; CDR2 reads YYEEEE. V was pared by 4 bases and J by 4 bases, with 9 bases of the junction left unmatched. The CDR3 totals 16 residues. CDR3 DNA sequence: TGTGCCAGCAGCGGACAGGGACGAAGTGGCACCGGGGAGCTGTTTTTT. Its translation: CASSGQGRSGTGELFF.